This T cell receptor (beta chain) was captured by sequencing in a study of shared T cell receptors in the human thymus. Clones were sequenced by immunoSEQ multiplex PCR, and TCRdb holds only the in-frame ones, with some missing. The sample lists hundreds of thousands of clones; roughly 86% were seen once. The CDR3 loop spans 15 amino acids. Trimming removed 4 bases at V and 0 bases at J, with 13 bases between. The germline gives CDR1 LGHNA, CDR2 YSLEER. The same data also went into a second study, on human thymus T cells.

Sequencing input: thymocytes. This clonotype was obtained from a boy younger than two with a congenital heart defect. The chain uses TRBV4-3 and TRBJ2-7; no clear D gene. The CDR3 sequence: CASSLIAGFSYEQYF. The CDR3 DNA reads as TGCGCCAGCAGCCTAATCGCAGGATTCTCCTACGAGCAGTACTTC.